This is a list of T cell receptor beta chains from one sample in a study of cytomegalovirus exposure and HLA in healthy donors. Generated by immunoSEQ multiplex PCR, the TCRdb table keeps only in-frame clones and is missing some. The sample includes 190,000 or so clones, around 86% seen only once; the top ten take 1.5% to 2%. The specimen sequenced was PBMCs. Receptors were obtained from a man aged 45-65 years in good health and CMV-seronegative. The CDR3 runs from the conserved cysteine through the conserved F or W.

V gene,CDR3 protein
TRBV18,CASSPIAGGSEQYF
TRBV5-1,CASSSRDRGLYEQYF
TRBV7-9,CASSNPPVDYGYTF
TRBV6-6,CASSDRGRDTGELFF
TRBV7-2,CASHGTSRYEQYF
TRBV5-1,CASSLSGSGGPDEQYF
TRBV11-3,CASSLGSGDTQYF
TRBV18,CASSPRQVHEQYF
TRBV10-3,CAISPIGSTGELFF
TRBV6-5,CASRPGQGLSYEQYF
TRBV11-2,CASSLRQKRTSQQTYEQYF
TRBV28,CASSLLPRGNTIYF
TRBV6-5,CASSYSGTAIYGYTF
TRBV5-1,CASSLSGGTNEKLFF
TRBV7-9,CSSSLEGARREKLFF
TRBV7-9,CASSRRQSSGNTIYF
TRBV7-2,CASSSRQGADTQYF
TRBV10-3,CATATGSTNYGYTF
TRBV4-1,CASQDSATYEQYF
TRBV7-3,CASSPGGSRSTDTQYF
TRBV7-7,CASSRDSSYNEQFF
TRBV6-5,CATSGAPGPYEQYF
TRBV5-1,CASSFLLSNTGELFF
TRBV7-9,CASSLGQGAVDQPQHF
TRBV29-1,CSVEVRQGGAFYGYTF
TRBV19,CASSIQGASYGYTF
TRBV11-2,CASMKGRGMNTEAFF
TRBV28,CASSLASGSHNEQFF
TRBV18,CASSPSSGNNQPQHF
TRBV14,CASSGLGYTF
TRBV7-2,CASASGKFEQFF
TRBV5-5,CASSLVAGRTYNEQFF
TRBV6-6,CASSYSSTFYNEQFF
TRBV6-4,CASSESLAGVNEQFF
TRBV5-1,CASSPSGSADTQYF
TRBV9,CASSSPSRAGRTDTQYF
TRBV10-3,CAITNSGTGGYNEQYF
TRBV11-2,CASSLLAAGNTIYF
TRBV5-1,CASSLGQGMKGDTQYF
TRBV6-1,CASRNDRGPYEQYF
TRBV28,CASSFGGIQETQYF
TRBV7-9,CSSSSRTGGSSIGAFF